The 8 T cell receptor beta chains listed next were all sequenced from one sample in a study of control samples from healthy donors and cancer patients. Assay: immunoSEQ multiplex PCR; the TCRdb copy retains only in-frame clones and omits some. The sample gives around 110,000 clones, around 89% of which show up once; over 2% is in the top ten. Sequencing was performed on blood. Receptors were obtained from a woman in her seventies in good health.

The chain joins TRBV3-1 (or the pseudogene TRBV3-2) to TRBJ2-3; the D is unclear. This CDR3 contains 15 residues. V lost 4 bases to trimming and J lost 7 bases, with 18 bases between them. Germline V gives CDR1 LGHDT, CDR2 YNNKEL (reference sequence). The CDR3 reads CASSPAQTRSHTQYF. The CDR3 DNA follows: TGTGCCAGCAGCCCGGCTCAAACGAGGAGTCATACGCAGTATTTT.

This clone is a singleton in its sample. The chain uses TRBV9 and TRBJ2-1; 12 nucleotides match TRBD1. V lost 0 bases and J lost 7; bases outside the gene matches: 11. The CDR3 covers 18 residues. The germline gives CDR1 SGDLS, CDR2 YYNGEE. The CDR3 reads CASSVATFGTGGLNEQFF. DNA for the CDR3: TGTGCCAGCAGCGTAGCTACATTTGGGACAGGGGGCCTGAATGAGCAGTTCTTC.

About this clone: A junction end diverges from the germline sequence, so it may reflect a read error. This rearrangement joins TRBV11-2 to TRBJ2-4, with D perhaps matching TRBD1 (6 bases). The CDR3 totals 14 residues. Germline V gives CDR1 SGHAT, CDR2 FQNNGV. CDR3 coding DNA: TGTGCCAGCAGCCTAGAAGGGTGGCAGGGGAGCCAGTACTTC. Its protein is CASSLEGWQGSQYF.

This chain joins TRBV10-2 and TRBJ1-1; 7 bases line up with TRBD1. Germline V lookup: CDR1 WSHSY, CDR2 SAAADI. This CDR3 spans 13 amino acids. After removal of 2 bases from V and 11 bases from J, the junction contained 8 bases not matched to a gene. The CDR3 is CASSEMGTVTAFF. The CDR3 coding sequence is TGCGCCAGCAGTGAGATGGGGACAGTGACTGCTTTCTTT.

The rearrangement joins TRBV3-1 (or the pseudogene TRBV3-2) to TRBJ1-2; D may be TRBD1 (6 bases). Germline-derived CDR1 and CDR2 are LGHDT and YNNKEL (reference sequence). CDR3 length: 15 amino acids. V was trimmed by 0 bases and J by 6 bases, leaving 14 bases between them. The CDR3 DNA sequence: TGTGCCAGCAGCCAAGATTGGGGGGCGGAGAATGGCTACACCTTC. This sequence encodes CASSQDWGAENGYTF.

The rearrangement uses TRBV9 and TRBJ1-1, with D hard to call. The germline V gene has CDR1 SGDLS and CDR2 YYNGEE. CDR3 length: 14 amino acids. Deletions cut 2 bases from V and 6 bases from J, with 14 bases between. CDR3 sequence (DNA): TGTGCCAGCAGCGTTGGAGTTACGGTACCTGAAGCTTTCTTT. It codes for CASSVGVTVPEAFF.

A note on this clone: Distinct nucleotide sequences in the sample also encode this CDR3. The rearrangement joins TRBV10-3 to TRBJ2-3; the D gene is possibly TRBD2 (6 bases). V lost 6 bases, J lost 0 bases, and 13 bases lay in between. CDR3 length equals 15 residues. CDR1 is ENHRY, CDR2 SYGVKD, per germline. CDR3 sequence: CAIRADGTSTDTQYF. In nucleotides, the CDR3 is TGTGCCATCAGGGCCGACGGGACTAGCACAGATACGCAGTATTTT.

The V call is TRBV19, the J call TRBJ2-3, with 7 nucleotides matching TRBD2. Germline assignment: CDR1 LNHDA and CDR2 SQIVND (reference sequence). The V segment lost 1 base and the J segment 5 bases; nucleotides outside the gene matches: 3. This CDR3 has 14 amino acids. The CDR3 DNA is TGTGCCAGTAGTATAGTAACGGGAGGAGATACGCAGTATTTT. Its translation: CASSIVTGGDTQYF.